The source of this T cell receptor beta chain is a study of blood T cell repertoires in COVID-19. About the study: Specimens from acute and convalescent COVID-19 originated in the United States, Italy and Spain. T cells, B-cell-depleted T cells, or PBMCs provided the cDNA or gDNA that served as material.

Clones were sequenced by immunoSEQ multiplex PCR, and TCRdb holds only the in-frame ones, with some missing. The data show approximately 92,000 clones, 80% seen once. With V trimmed by 5 bases and J by 1 base, 7 bases remained unmatched. Germline CDR1 SGHDT, CDR2 YYEEEE. The CDR3 consists of 15 residues. This chain connects TRBV5-6 to TRBJ2-5; 8 nucleotides line up with TRBD2. The sequenced sample was peripheral blood. The clonotype was recovered from a man in his fifties or sixties who had recovered from COVID-19. The DNA of the CDR3 is TGTGCCAGCAGTGGGGGCGGGGGGTCCCAAGAGACCCAGTACTTC. Translated, it gives CASSGGGGSQETQYF.